Listed here are 24 T cell receptor beta chains from one sample, sequenced in a study of cytomegalovirus exposure and HLA in healthy donors. PCR employed 60 Vbeta and 13 Jbeta primers. Profiled with immunoSEQ multiplex PCR; TCRdb holds only in-frame clones, not every one. The sample has roughly 130,000 clones, roughly 63% seen once. Sequencing used PBMCs. The source of these receptors is a man in his thirties or forties in good health and CMV-seropositive.

This clone was seen more than once but under ten times. CDR3 region: CASSIAAGPGGYSNQPQHF. CDR3 nucleotide sequence: TGTGCCAGTAGTATAGCGGCAGGACCCGGGGGATATAGCAATCAGCCCCAGCATTTT. The chain is built from TRBV19 and TRBJ1-5; D is perhaps TRBD1 (5 bases). The ends were cut back, 1 base at V and 0 bases at J, with 19 bases in the middle. Germline V gene sequence: CDR1 LNHDA, CDR2 SQIVND (reference sequence). This CDR3 region has 19 residues.

J is TRBJ2-7 and V is TRBV28, with a tentative D call TRBD2 (8 bases). The CDR3 is made up of 14 amino acids. Per the germline V gene, CDR1 is MDHEN and CDR2 is SYDVKM. Trimming shortened V by 7 bases and J by 5 bases, and 18 bases separated the two germline ends. Written as DNA, the CDR3 is TGTGCCAGCACCTCGGGAGGGGGCTATCACGAGCAGTACTTC. It translates to CASTSGGGYHEQYF. Full variable domain (rest looked up from reference TRBV28 and TRBJ2-7): DVKVTQSSRYLVKRTGEKVFLECVQDMDHENMFWYRQDPGLGLRLIYFSYDVKMKEKGDIPEGYSVSREKKERFSLILESASTNQTSMYLCASTSGGGYHEQYFGPGTRLTVT.

The V and J genes are TRBV11-3 and TRBJ2-3; the D gene is possibly TRBD2 (5 bases). V lost 4 bases and J lost 2, with 13 bases in between. This CDR3 region has 15 residues. Germline assignment: CDR1 SGHNT and CDR2 YENEEA. The CDR3 region has the DNA TGTGCCAGCAGCTCGAAGCGGCCAATCACAGATACGCAGTATTTT. Residues: CASSSKRPITDTQYF.

The V and J genes are TRBV5-1 and TRBJ2-1; 14 bases match TRBD2. CDR1 SGHRS and CDR2 YFSETQ come from the germline V gene. The V and J ends lost 6 bases and 7 bases, in that order; junction bases with no gene match: 6. This CDR3 is built from 15 residues. The DNA for the CDR3 is TGCGCCAGCACCTATGGGACTAGCGGGAGTAATGAGCAGTTCTTC. Residues: CASTYGTSGSNEQFF. Supplemented by reference TRBV5-1 and TRBJ2-1, the full variable domain reads KAGVTQTPRYLIKTRGQQVTLSCSPISGHRSVSWYQQTPGQGLQFLFEYFSETQRNKGNFPGRFSGRQFSNSRSEMNVSTLELGDSALYLCASTYGTSGSNEQFFGPGTRLTVL.

This clone has a single count. This chain joins TRBV2 and TRBJ2-7, with 7 nucleotides matching TRBD2. CDR1 is SNHLY and CDR2 is FYNNEI in the germline V gene. This CDR3 contains 16 residues. Trimming cost V 7 bases and J 4 bases; bases outside gene matches: 16. CDR3 nucleotide sequence: TGTGCCAGCACAACTAGAAAGCGGGGCGCTGGGTACGAGCAGTACTTC. This codes for CASTTRKRGAGYEQYF.

The V gene is TRBV7-9, the J gene TRBJ2-6, with D perhaps matching TRBD1 (5 bases). Between the trimmed V and J ends, which lost 1 base and 0 bases, there was a span of 13 bases. CDR3 length: 18 amino acids. Germline V gives CDR1 SEHNR, CDR2 FQNEAQ (reference sequence). CDR3 amino acids: CASSLGPQESSGANVLTF. In DNA, the CDR3 is TGTGCCAGCAGCTTAGGTCCACAGGAAAGCTCTGGGGCCAACGTCCTGACTTTC.

This clone appeared a few times. This chain uses TRBV19 with TRBJ2-3, with TRBD2 matching 7 bases. The CDR3 runs 15 residues. J gave up 2 bases and V 3 bases, and 5 bases lay outside the gene matches. Germline loops: CDR1 LNHDA, CDR2 SQIVND (reference sequence). CDR3 DNA: TGTGCCAGTAGTATTCGGCGGGGGTACACAGATACGCAGTATTTT. Translation: CASSIRRGYTDTQYF.

On this clone: One end of the junction is discordant with germline, which a read error may explain. The sample holds other DNA sequences that translate to the same CDR3. The chain links TRBV27 to TRBJ1-2; TRBD1 matches 8 bases. The CDR3 extends over 13 amino acids. Germline assignment: CDR1 MNHEY and CDR2 SMNVEV (reference sequence). CDR3 amino acids: CASSTGGIYGYTF. The CDR3 DNA follows: TGTGCCAGCAGTACAGGGGGAATCTATGGTTACACCTTC.

This sequence joins TRBV11-1 and TRBJ2-5, with 11 bases aligning to TRBD2. The V gene's germline CDR1 is SGHAT and CDR2 FQDESV (reference sequence). V trimming: 5 bases; J trimming: 0 bases; junction bases outside the gene matches: 5. This CDR3 spans 16 amino acids. The CDR3: CASSGRLAGYQETQYF. As DNA, the CDR3 is TGTGCCAGCAGCGGCAGACTAGCGGGATACCAAGAGACCCAGTACTTC.

In its sample, this clone was seen a few times. V gene TRBV7-8 combines with J gene TRBJ2-1, with 9 bases lining up with TRBD1. V gave up 5 bases and J gave up 0 bases; unmatched junction bases: 5. The V gene's germline CDR1 is SGHVS and CDR2 FQNEAQ. The CDR3 spans 16 residues. The DNA for the CDR3 is TGTGCCAGCAGCGGACAGGGGCTGGACTCCTACAATGAGCAGTTCTTC. Translating gives CASSGQGLDSYNEQFF.

About this clone itself: This sample includes further DNA sequences coding for the same CDR3. The chain carries TRBV7-9 and TRBJ1-2; 7 bases are shared with TRBD1. CDR1 SEHNR and CDR2 FQNEAQ come from the germline V gene (reference sequence). This CDR3 is 14 amino acids long. Trimming cost V 5 bases and J 0 bases; bases outside gene matches: 3. CDR3 sequence: CASSLGQSNYGYTF. The CDR3 DNA is TGTGCCAGCAGCCTGGGACAGTCTAACTATGGCTACACCTTC.

The gene calls are TRBV6-5 and TRBJ1-4; weak D call: TRBD1 (5 bases). The length of the CDR3 is 13 residues. CDR1 is MNHEY, CDR2 SVGAGI, per germline. Trimming stripped 6 bases from V and 8 bases from J, with 13 bases between. CDR3 bases: TGTGCCAGCAGAAAACCAGGGTACGAAAAACTGTTTTTT. Protein product: CASRKPGYEKLFF.

This clone was counted only a few times. The J gene is TRBJ2-7, the V gene TRBV5-4; 9 nucleotides agree with TRBD1. The CDR3 length is 16 residues. The junction had 7 bases not matched to a gene; V was cut back by 0 bases and J by 3 bases. CDR1 is SGHNT and CDR2 is YYREEE in the germline V gene (reference sequence). The CDR3 loop reads CASSLVSGDRDYEQYF. DNA for the CDR3: TGTGCCAGCAGCTTGGTTTCAGGGGACAGGGACTACGAGCAGTACTTC.

The CDR3 bases are TGTGCCAGCAGTTTCTCCAAAGGGGCAGATACGCAGTATTTT. This gives the protein CASSFSKGADTQYF. This chain links TRBV28 with TRBJ2-3; possible D gene TRBD1, 5 bases. This CDR3 spans 14 amino acids. Germline V gene lookup returns CDR1 MDHEN and CDR2 SYDVKM. V was cut by 3 bases and J by 4 bases, with 11 bases left in between.

V is TRBV5-5 and J is TRBJ1-3; 7 positions match TRBD1. This CDR3 spans 17 amino acids. Trimming removed 5 bases from V and 0 bases from J; junction bases left unmatched: 11. The germline gives CDR1 SGHKS, CDR2 YYEKEE (reference sequence). The CDR3 nucleotides read TGTGCCAGCAGACTGAACCTACAGGGGAGCTCTGGAAACACCATATATTTT. This gives the protein CASRLNLQGSSGNTIYF.

Only a few counts were recorded for this clone. This rearrangement joins TRBV7-3 to TRBJ2-1; D may be TRBD2 (5 bases). The CDR3 sequence is 15 residues long. V lost 2 bases and J 4 bases, leaving 12 bases between the germline ends. The germline gives CDR1 SGHTA, CDR2 FQGTGA. The CDR3 coding sequence is TGTGCCAGCAGCTTACTGGCGGGCCCTTACAATGAGCAGTTCTTC. This gives the protein CASSLLAGPYNEQFF.

The rearrangement links TRBV5-4 to TRBJ1-3; TRBD1 matches at 7 bases. The trim removed 7 bases at V and 2 bases at J, leaving 6 bases unmatched. Germline assignment: CDR1 SGHNT and CDR2 YYREEE (reference sequence). The CDR3 is 14 amino acids. The CDR3 DNA reads TGTGCCAGCGGAATGCAGGGGGCTGGAAACACCATATATTTT. Its protein is CASGMQGAGNTIYF.

A few counts support this clone. V usage is TRBV7-9 and J usage is TRBJ2-1, with 11 bases lining up with TRBD2. V lost 5 bases, J lost 10 bases, and 7 bases stayed unmatched. Germline lookup yields CDR1 SEHNR and CDR2 FQNEAQ (reference sequence). The CDR3 is made up of 14 amino acids. DNA for the CDR3: TGTGCCAGCAGCCAAGGACTAGCGGGCACGGAGCAGTTCTTC. Translation: CASSQGLAGTEQFF.

This clone was seen more than once but under ten times. The chain employs TRBV5-6 and TRBJ2-1; D is possibly TRBD2 (6 bases). The V gene lost 1 base and the J gene lost 8 bases, with 22 bases spanning the gap. The CDR3 spans 17 residues. CDR1 is SGHDT and CDR2 is YYEEEE in the germline V gene. CDR3 region: CASSLLPWAGMNDEQFF. CDR3 nucleotides: TGTGCCAGCAGCTTGCTCCCATGGGCGGGAATGAACGATGAGCAGTTCTTC.

The chain couples TRBV27 to TRBJ2-1, with 7 bases that match TRBD2. This CDR3 has 12 residues. In germline, CDR1 is MNHEY, CDR2 SMNVEV (reference sequence). The ends lost 2 bases at V and 12 bases at J; junction bases unmatched: 4. The CDR3, as DNA: TGTGCCAGCAGTTTAGCGTGGGGGGGGCAGTTCTTC. Its protein is CASSLAWGGQFF.

This chain connects TRBV25-1 to TRBJ2-1; 8 nucleotides match TRBD2. J was trimmed by 0 bases and V by 4 bases; bases with no gene match: 8. Germline CDR1 and CDR2: MGHDK and SYGVNS. The CDR3 spans 17 residues. DNA of the CDR3: TGTGCCAGCAGTGCCCCTCTAGCGGGTAGCTCCTACAATGAGCAGTTCTTC. Its translation is CASSAPLAGSSYNEQFF.

The chain employs TRBV4-2 and TRBJ2-1, with 15 bases that match TRBD2. The CDR3 is 20 residues long. CDR1 and CDR2 (germline): LGHNA, YNFKEQ. After removal of 1 base from V and 0 bases from J, the junction contained 7 bases not matched to a gene. The DNA of the CDR3 is TGTGCCAGCAGCCAAGGCGGGACTAGCGGGAGGTGGAGCTCCTACAATGAGCAGTTCTTC. Its translation is CASSQGGTSGRWSSYNEQFF.

The rearrangement uses TRBV2 and TRBJ2-7, with D perhaps TRBD1 (5 bases). Trimming took off 3 bases at V and 13 bases at J, with 13 bases between the two ends. Germline CDR1 and CDR2: SNHLY and FYNNEI. The CDR3 spans 11 residues. CDR3 amino acids: CASSDPRRVYF. CDR3 DNA sequence: TGTGCCAGCAGTGACCCCCGCAGGGTCTACTTC.

As regards this clone: Compared with germline, one end of the junction differs, possibly owing to a read error. This chain links TRBV5-6 with TRBJ2-1; D ambiguous. Germline V gives CDR1 SGHDT, CDR2 YYEEEE. CDR3 size: 15 residues. The CDR3 DNA reads as TGTGCCAGCAGCTTGGCGGGTCGGTCCTTCAATGAGCAGTTCTTC. Protein sequence: CASSLAGRSFNEQFF.